This T cell receptor beta chain was observed in a study of blood T cell repertoires in COVID-19. This CDR3 has 13 amino acids. Trimming cost V 6 bases and J 3 bases, with 9 bases left between them. The germline CDR1 and CDR2 sequences are SNHLY and FYNNEI. Generated by immunoSEQ multiplex PCR, the TCRdb table keeps only in-frame clones and is missing some. The sample holds approximately 80,000 clones, roughly 76% seen once. The receptor comes from a man in his 70s with active or convalescent COVID-19. The chain is built from TRBV2 and TRBJ1-5; D is ambiguous. The material sequenced was peripheral blood. For the CDR3, the DNA is TGTGCCAGCAGACCTAACGACAATCAGCCCCAGCATTTT. Translation: CASRPNDNQPQHF.